This TCR beta chain stems from a study of T cells in tuberculosis. At the level of the study: The T cells targeted glucose monomycolate, a mycobacterial lipid, via CD1B.

V was pared by 1 base and J by 4 bases, with 7 bases between. From germline, CDR1 is SGHAT and CDR2 FQNNGV. This CDR3 has 13 residues. Thawed, overnight-rested PBMC were stained with GMM-loaded CD1B tetramer, viability dye and anti-CD3, then sorted. CD1B tetramers were loaded with Rhodococcus equi-derived C32 glucose monomycolate. Tetramer-sorted PBMC had been CD14 monocyte-depleted before freezing. Assay: immunoSEQ multiplex PCR; the TCRdb copy retains only in-frame clones and omits some. Seen here are more than 45,000 clones, 88% observed once, and the top ten hold roughly a fifth. The clonotype was recovered from an adult woman with latent tuberculosis. Sequencing used CD1b-GMM tetramer-negative cells sorted from PBMCs. The chain combines TRBV11-2 with TRBJ2-5, with D possibly TRBD2 on 5 matching bases. The CDR3 sequence is CASSLGRGETQYF. DNA of the CDR3: TGTGCCAGCAGCTTAGGTCGGGGAGAGACCCAGTACTTC. The full variable domain, its missing parts supplied by reference TRBV11-2 and TRBJ2-5, is EAGVAQSPRYKIIEKRQSVAFWCNPISGHATLYWYQQILGQGPKLLIQFQNNGVVDDSQLPKDRFSAERLKGVDSTLKIQPAKLEDSAVYLCASSLGRGETQYFGPGTRLLVL.